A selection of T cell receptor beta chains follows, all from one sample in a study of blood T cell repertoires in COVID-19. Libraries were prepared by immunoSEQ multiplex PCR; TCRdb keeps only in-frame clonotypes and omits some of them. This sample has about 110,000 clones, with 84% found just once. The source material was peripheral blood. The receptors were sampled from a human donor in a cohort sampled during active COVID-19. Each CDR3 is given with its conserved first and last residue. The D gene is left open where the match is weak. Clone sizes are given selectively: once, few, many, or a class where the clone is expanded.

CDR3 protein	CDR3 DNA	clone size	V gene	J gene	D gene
CASSLTRGVVGQETQYF	TGTGCCAGCAGTCTTACCCGCGGAGTAGTGGGTCAAGAGACCCAGTACTTC	few	TRBV3-1/TRBV3-2	TRBJ2-5	NA
CASSPPGLAKRDTQYF	TGTGCCAGCAGTCCACCGGGACTTGCTAAGAGGGATACGCAGTATTTT	once	TRBV27	TRBJ2-3	NA
CASSPHQLESEYEQYF	TGTGCCAGTAGTCCCCACCAGCTGGAGAGTGAGTACGAGCAGTACTTC	NA	TRBV19	TRBJ2-7	NA
CASSSLGGSGNYGYTF	TGTGCCAGCAGCTCCCTGGGGGGATCCGGGAACTATGGCTACACCTTC	NA	TRBV7-6	TRBJ1-2	NA
CASSGNRDTEQYF	TGTGCCAGCAGTGGAAACCGGGACACCGAGCAGTACTTC	NA	TRBV6-6	TRBJ2-7	NA
CASSQGHTEAFF	TGCGCCAGCAGTCAGGGGCACACTGAAGCTTTCTTT	NA	TRBV4-1	TRBJ1-1	NA
CASSQGGGLNYNEQFF	TGTGCCAGCAGCCAAGGCGGAGGACTCAACTACAATGAGCAGTTCTTC	once	TRBV3-1/TRBV3-2	TRBJ2-1	NA
CASSLAPGSPGHINIQYF	TGTGCCAGCAGCTTAGCCCCCGGGTCTCCTGGACACATAAACATTCAGTACTTC	NA	TRBV7-9	TRBJ2-4	NA
CASSFRTVIRGEAFF	TGTGCCAGCAGCTTTCGGACAGTGATAAGGGGTGAAGCTTTCTTT	NA	TRBV7-9	TRBJ1-1	NA
CASSPQGTPAGSQYF	TGTGCCAGCAGCCCCCAAGGGACTCCCGCAGGGTCGCAGTATTTT	NA	TRBV7-2	TRBJ2-3	NA
CASSQATGNQPQHF	TGTGCCAGCAGCCAAGCGACAGGGAACCAGCCCCAGCATTTT	NA	TRBV3-1/TRBV3-2	TRBJ1-5	TRBD1
CASWSLVNTEAFF	TGTGCCAGCTGGAGTCTGGTGAACACTGAAGCTTTCTTT	NA	TRBV6-5	TRBJ1-1	NA
CASSFRTSGRASEQFF	TGTGCCAGCAGCTTCAGAACTAGCGGGAGGGCCAGTGAGCAGTTCTTC	NA	TRBV7-2	TRBJ2-1	TRBD2
CSVPGLERETQYF	TGCAGCGTTCCAGGGTTGGAGAGGGAGACCCAGTACTTC	NA	TRBV29-1	TRBJ2-5	NA
CASAPWGGSTDTQYF	TGTGCCAGCGCCCCGTGGGGGGGAAGCACAGATACGCAGTATTTT	once	TRBV7-2	TRBJ2-3	TRBD2
CASRPGLGTGELFF	TGTGCCAGCAGGCCGGGACTAGGAACCGGGGAGCTGTTTTTT	once	TRBV6-6	TRBJ2-2	TRBD2
CASSNAGSVNGELFF	TGTGCCAGTAGTAACGCAGGGTCGGTAAACGGGGAGCTGTTTTTT	NA	TRBV19	TRBJ2-2	NA
CASSFRGGNTGELFF	TGTGCCAGCAGCTTCCGCGGGGGGAACACCGGGGAGCTGTTTTTT	NA	TRBV7-3	TRBJ2-2	TRBD2
CASSLQLAGGLDEQFF	TGTGCCAGCAGCTTACAACTAGCGGGAGGGTTGGATGAGCAGTTCTTC	once	TRBV7-8	TRBJ2-1	TRBD2
CASSLGLAGVWETQYF	TGTGCCAGCAGCTTAGGGTTAGCGGGAGTTTGGGAGACCCAGTACTTC	NA	TRBV7-2	TRBJ2-5	TRBD2
CASSQTGAEGETQYF	TGTGCCAGCAGCCAGACAGGGGCTGAGGGAGAGACCCAGTACTTC	NA	TRBV7-3	TRBJ2-5	TRBD1
CASSIRGQGELAKNIQYF	TGTGCCAGTAGTATCCGAGGACAGGGGGAGCTAGCCAAAAACATTCAGTACTTC	NA	TRBV19	TRBJ2-4	TRBD1
CSASVPGAVYGYTF	TGCAGTGCTAGTGTTCCAGGGGCTGTCTATGGCTACACCTTC	NA	TRBV20-1	TRBJ1-2	NA
CASTPGSSYEQYF	TGTGCCAGCACCCCAGGTTCCTCCTACGAGCAGTACTTC	NA	TRBV28	TRBJ2-7	NA
CASSRGQPTRDEKLFF	TGTGCCAGTAGTCGAGGGCAGCCAACCCGAGACGAAAAACTGTTTTTT	NA	TRBV19	TRBJ1-4	NA
CASSPSRLLVYF	TGTGCCAGCAGCCCATCAAGACTTTTAGTGTACTTC	NA	TRBV11-2	TRBJ2-4	NA
CASSILGLAANEQFF	TGCGCCAGCAGCATCTTAGGACTAGCGGCCAATGAGCAGTTCTTC	NA	TRBV5-1	TRBJ2-1	TRBD2
CASSMDRGAGELFF	TGCGCCAGCAGTATGGACAGGGGTGCCGGGGAGCTGTTTTTT	NA	TRBV10-2	TRBJ2-2	TRBD1
CASSVGDEGTLHF	TGTGCCAGCAGCGTAGGAGACGAGGGTACCCTCCACTTT	few	TRBV9	TRBJ1-6	NA
CASSLRAQGKFYEQYF	TGTGCCAGCAGCTTAAGGGCACAGGGAAAATTCTACGAGCAGTACTTC	NA	TRBV7-2	TRBJ2-7	NA
CAISESIGGASLLNQPQHF	TGTGCCATCAGTGAGTCGATTGGCGGGGCCAGTCTCCTCAATCAGCCCCAGCATTTT	NA	TRBV10-3	TRBJ1-5	NA
CSVPQGTMNTEAFF	TGCAGCGTCCCACAGGGAACTATGAACACTGAAGCTTTCTTT	NA	TRBV29-1	TRBJ1-1	NA
CASSLFLGGEEQYF	TGTGCCAGCAGTTTATTTCTCGGAGGGGAAGAGCAGTACTTC	NA	TRBV27	TRBJ2-7	NA
CASSQEVLAGGRDEQFF	TGCGCCAGCAGCCAAGAGGTACTAGCGGGAGGTAGGGATGAGCAGTTCTTC	many	TRBV4-1	TRBJ2-1	TRBD2
CASRISAGGGLFF	TGTGCCAGTAGGATATCAGCGGGTGGTGGCCTGTTTTTT	NA	TRBV19	TRBJ2-2	NA
CATSRAGSGANVLTF	TGTGCCACCAGCAGAGCCGGGTCTGGGGCCAACGTCCTGACTTTC	NA	TRBV15	TRBJ2-6	NA
CASRGQAARSPLHF	TGTGCCAGTCGCGGACAGGCAGCGCGATCACCCCTCCACTTT	NA	TRBV7-2	TRBJ1-6	TRBD1
CASSYGLAGYSYNEQFF	TGTGCCAGCAGTTACGGACTAGCGGGGTACTCCTACAATGAGCAGTTCTTC	NA	TRBV6-2/TRBV6-3	TRBJ2-1	TRBD2
CASSLDRGSAFF	TGTGCCAGCAGCTTAGACAGGGGTAGCGCTTTCTTT	NA	TRBV7-8	TRBJ1-1	TRBD1
CASSRSGGPNTQYF	TGTGCCAGTAGTAGATCGGGAGGGCCGAATACGCAGTATTTT	NA	TRBV19	TRBJ2-3	TRBD2
CASSGLAGEQETQYF	TGTGCCAGCAGTGGACTAGCGGGAGAACAAGAGACCCAGTACTTC	NA	TRBV2	TRBJ2-5	TRBD2
CASSLPGQGNTGELFF	TGTGCCAGCAGCTTACCGGGACAGGGAAACACCGGGGAGCTGTTTTTT	NA	TRBV5-6	TRBJ2-2	TRBD1
CASRRLAEERTDTQYF	TGTGCCAGCAGGAGACTAGCGGAGGAACGCACAGATACGCAGTATTTT	NA	TRBV7-6	TRBJ2-3	TRBD2
CASSQGGKSNQPQHF	TGTGCCAGCAGCCAAGGGGGCAAGAGCAATCAGCCCCAGCATTTT	NA	TRBV14	TRBJ1-5	NA
CASSLNPGTEAFF	TGTGCCAGCAGCCTAAACCCAGGGACTGAAGCTTTCTTT	few	TRBV6-5	TRBJ1-1	NA
CASSLDRGGVNEQFF	TGTGCCAGCAGCCTAGACAGGGGTGGGGTCAATGAGCAGTTCTTC	NA	TRBV7-3	TRBJ2-1	TRBD1
CASQPGGPYEQYF	TGTGCCAGCCAGCCGGGAGGCCCCTACGAGCAGTACTTC	NA	TRBV6-5	TRBJ2-7	TRBD2
CASSFGGDNEQFF	TGTGCCAGCAGCTTCGGAGGGGACAATGAGCAGTTCTTC	NA	TRBV11-3	TRBJ2-1	NA
CASSQQTFSYEQYF	TGTGCCAGCAGCCAACAGACCTTCTCCTACGAGCAGTACTTC	NA	TRBV13	TRBJ2-7	NA
CASGETGGNGYTF	TGCGCCAGCGGCGAGACAGGGGGGAATGGCTACACCTTC	NA	TRBV5-1	TRBJ1-2	TRBD1
CATSRDGYGWANEKLFF	TGTGCCACCAGCAGAGATGGATACGGGTGGGCTAATGAAAAACTGTTTTTT	NA	TRBV15	TRBJ1-4	NA
CASSQGGLRLLGEQFF	TGTGCCAGCAGTCAAGGGGGTCTTCGGCTGCTGGGCGAGCAGTTCTTC	NA	TRBV7-3	TRBJ2-1	NA
CASGGTGSYNEQFF	TGTGCTAGTGGTGGGACAGGCTCCTACAATGAGCAGTTCTTC	NA	TRBV12-5	TRBJ2-1	TRBD1
CASSTPGSYEQYF	TGTGCCAGCAGTACTCCCGGGAGCTACGAGCAGTACTTC	NA	TRBV25-1	TRBJ2-7	NA
CASSPGLAGSTGELFF	TGTGCCAGCAGCCCGGGACTAGCGGGCTCCACCGGGGAGCTGTTTTTT	NA	TRBV5-6	TRBJ2-2	TRBD2
CASRTGATTGELFF	TGTGCCAGCCGGACAGGGGCTACCACCGGGGAGCTGTTTTTT	NA	TRBV2	TRBJ2-2	TRBD1
CASSRAGGSTGELFF	TGTGCCAGTAGTAGGGCGGGAGGGAGCACCGGGGAGCTGTTTTTT	NA	TRBV19	TRBJ2-2	TRBD2